The 27 T cell receptor beta chains reported below all come from one sample, sequenced in a study of blood T cell repertoires in COVID-19. Repertoires were generated with immunoSEQ multiplex PCR, while TCRdb's copy carries only in-frame clones and drops some. Counted here are over 90,000 clones, about 90% occurring once; the ten biggest clones make up 3% to 4.5%. Sequences were obtained from peripheral blood. The receptors shown here come from a woman aged 60-70 years with acute or convalescent COVID-19.

The chain uses TRBV20-1 and TRBJ1-4; D gene unclear. With 7 bases removed from V and 0 bases from J, the gap between germline ends came to 3 bases. The CDR3 totals 11 residues. Looked up from germline, CDR1 is DFQATT and CDR2 is SNEGSKA (reference sequence). This CDR3 is CSVSTNEKLFF. The CDR3 DNA is TGCAGTGTCTCAACTAATGAAAAACTGTTTTTT.

This chain joins TRBV2 and TRBJ2-5; 9 bases are shared with TRBD2. J was trimmed by 2 bases and V by 2 bases; bases with no gene match: 3. Per germline, CDR1 SNHLY and CDR2 FYNNEI. CDR3 length: 15 amino acids. CDR3 sequence reads: CASSELAGAQETQYF. The CDR3 bases are TGTGCCAGCAGTGAATTAGCGGGGGCTCAAGAGACCCAGTACTTC. Drawing the rest from reference TRBV2 and TRBJ2-5, the complete variable domain is EPEVTQTPSHQVTQMGQEVILRCVPISNHLYFYWYRQILGQKVEFLVSFYNNEISEKSEIFDDQFSVERPDGSNFTLKIRSTKLEDSAMYFCASSELAGAQETQYFGPGTRLLVL.

J is TRBJ1-1 and V is TRBV5-1; 8 positions match TRBD1. Germline V gene data show CDR1 as SGHRS and CDR2 as YFSETQ. With V trimmed by 0 bases and J by 3 bases, 4 bases remained unmatched. The CDR3 runs to 15 residues. The CDR3 spells CASSLGTGLYTEAFF. In nucleotides, the CDR3 is TGCGCCAGCAGCTTGGGGACAGGGCTTTACACTGAAGCTTTCTTT.

This clone was found a few times. V usage is TRBV6-5 and J usage is TRBJ1-2, with 7 bases that match TRBD1. The CDR3 is 14 residues long. Germline V gene sequence: CDR1 MNHEY, CDR2 SVGAGI. The V segment lost 7 bases and the J segment 8 bases; nucleotides outside the gene matches: 13. The CDR3 DNA reads TGTGCCAGCAACAGACAGGGTGGGTCCTGGGGCTACACCTTC. Its translation is CASNRQGGSWGYTF.

The chain recombines TRBV7-9 with TRBJ1-2; possibly TRBD1 for D (6 bases). The V end was cut by 6 bases, the J end by 4 bases, with 12 bases between. Germline CDR1 and CDR2: SEHNR and FQNEAQ (reference sequence). The CDR3 has 13 residues. CDR3 sequence: CASSTTGGYGYTF. The CDR3 nucleotides are TGTGCCAGCAGTACGACAGGAGGCTATGGCTACACCTTC.

This sequence joins TRBV7-6 and TRBJ1-1, with a tentative D call TRBD1 (6 bases). V lost 5 bases to trimming and J lost 7 bases, with 11 bases between them. The CDR3 consists of 12 residues. Germline V CDR1 and CDR2: SGHVS, FNYEAQ. The CDR3 loop is CASSLQGHEAFF. CDR3 sequence (DNA): TGTGCCAGCAGCCTGCAGGGACATGAAGCTTTCTTT.

This chain joins TRBV6-5 and TRBJ2-2; 9 bases align to TRBD2. V gave up 6 bases and J gave up 5 bases; unmatched junction bases: 7. Looked up from germline, CDR1 is MNHEY and CDR2 is SVGAGI. The CDR3 spans 15 residues. DNA for the CDR3: TGTGCCAGCAGGAATAGCGGGAGCTATACCGGGGAGCTGTTTTTT. Amino acids: CASRNSGSYTGELFF.

The table lists this clone with a few counts. The chain has TRBV6-4 and TRBJ1-1; D is perhaps TRBD1 (6 bases). Germline V gene sequence: CDR1 MRHNA, CDR2 SNTAGT. The CDR3 sequence is 15 residues long. Trimming removed 1 base at V and 3 bases at J, with 12 bases between. The CDR3 protein is CASSDWTDVDTEAFF. The CDR3 DNA reads TGTGCCAGCAGTGACTGGACAGACGTGGACACTGAAGCTTTCTTT.

The CDR3 reads CAWREGSGANVLTF. The CDR3 DNA reads as TGTGCCTGGAGGGAGGGTTCTGGGGCCAACGTCCTGACTTTC. The chain recombines TRBV30 with TRBJ2-6; tentative D call: TRBD2 (6 bases). Germline-derived CDR1 and CDR2 are GTSNPN and SVGIG (reference sequence). V was cut by 3 bases and J by 1 base, with 7 bases left in between. The CDR3 consists of 14 residues.

The rearrangement joins TRBV3-1 (or the pseudogene TRBV3-2) to TRBJ1-4, with unresolved D. CDR3 length: 14 residues. Germline-derived CDR1 and CDR2 are LGHDT and YNNKEL (reference sequence). Trimming shortened V by 5 bases and J by 7 bases, and 14 bases separated the two germline ends. CDR3 residues: CASSSLGGSEKLFF. The CDR3, as DNA: TGTGCCAGCAGCTCCCTGGGTGGGAGTGAAAAACTGTTTTTT.

The V gene is TRBV19, the J gene TRBJ1-6; D remains ambiguous. CDR3 length: 12 residues. The germline V gene encodes CDR1 LNHDA and CDR2 SQIVND (reference sequence). The V end was cut by 5 bases, the J end by 13 bases, with 12 bases between. CDR3 DNA sequence: TGTGCCAGTAGTCACCGGGGTTCGCCCCTCCACTTT. Encoded protein: CASSHRGSPLHF.

The chain carries TRBV18 and TRBJ2-3, with 7 bases fitting TRBD1. CDR1 KGHSH and CDR2 LQKENI come from the germline V gene. This CDR3 spans 16 amino acids. Trimming took 1 base from V and 1 from J; bases not matched to a gene: 5. In DNA form, the CDR3 reads TGTGCCAGCTCACCACGACAGGGTGGGGGCACAGATACGCAGTATTTT. Protein sequence: CASSPRQGGGTDTQYF.

The chain recombines TRBV2 with TRBJ2-2; D possibly corresponds to TRBD2 (5 bases). V was trimmed by 6 bases and J by 1 base, leaving 12 bases between them. The CDR3 is 15 amino acids. Germline V gene lookup returns CDR1 SNHLY and CDR2 FYNNEI. CDR3 DNA sequence: TGTGCCAGCAGAAGCGGCGCCGGGAACACCGGGGAGCTGTTTTTT. Its translation: CASRSGAGNTGELFF.

CDR3 bases: TGTGCCAGCAGCTTCTATGATTCTTGGTTAGCCAAAAACATTCAGTACTTC. This gives the protein CASSFYDSWLAKNIQYF. V is TRBV5-8 and J is TRBJ2-4; D is unclear. Germline V gives CDR1 SGHTS, CDR2 YDEGEE. V lost 2 bases, J lost 0 bases, and 15 bases lay in between. The CDR3 is 17 residues long. Complete variable domain (other parts from reference TRBV5-8 and TRBJ2-4): EAGVTQSPTHLIKTRGQQATLRCSPISGHTSVYWYQQALGLGLQFLLWYDEGEERNRGNFPPRFSGRQFPNYSSELNVNALELEDSALYLCASSFYDSWLAKNIQYFGAGTRLSVL.

The chain combines TRBV20-1 with TRBJ1-1; no definite D call. There are 12 residues in the CDR3. Trimming stripped 3 bases from V and 1 base from J, with 6 bases between. CDR1 is DFQATT and CDR2 is SNEGSKA in the germline V gene (reference sequence). Written as DNA, the CDR3 is TGCAGTGCTAGTGACCAGAACACTGAAGCTTTCTTT. Its protein is CSASDQNTEAFF.

The chain has TRBV7-8 and TRBJ1-4; D is unresolved. V lost 11 bases and J lost 4, with 14 bases in between. The germline gives CDR1 SGHVS, CDR2 FQNEAQ. This CDR3 has 13 amino acids. CDR3 protein: CAARRGINEKLFF. CDR3 DNA: TGTGCCGCTCGGAGAGGAATTAATGAAAAACTGTTTTTT.

V usage is TRBV2 and J usage is TRBJ2-6, with a weak D call TRBD2 (6 bases). The V gene's germline CDR1 is SNHLY and CDR2 FYNNEI. With 2 bases removed from V and 1 base from J, the gap between germline ends came to 9 bases. The CDR3 sequence is 16 residues long. The CDR3 DNA sequence: TGTGCCAGCAGTGAATGGGCGGGATCTGGGGCCAACGTCCTGACTTTC. Translating gives CASSEWAGSGANVLTF.

This chain connects TRBV5-6 to TRBJ2-1, with D tentatively TRBD1 (6 bases). V lost 6 bases to trimming and J lost 3 bases, with 16 bases between them. This CDR3 is built from 15 residues. CDR1 is SGHDT and CDR2 is YYEEEE in the germline V gene. CDR3 nucleotide sequence: TGTGCCAGCACCCTGCTGGGGACACTCTACAATGAGCAGTTCTTC. Residues: CASTLLGTLYNEQFF.

The rearrangement links TRBV5-1 to TRBJ2-2, with D tentatively TRBD1 (6 bases). CDR3 size: 14 residues. V dropped 7 bases and J dropped 1 base, with 11 bases sitting between them. The germline CDR1 and CDR2 sequences are SGHRS and YFSETQ. Here the CDR3 reads CASAPGQNTGELFF. CDR3 sequence (DNA): TGCGCCAGCGCACCGGGACAGAACACCGGGGAGCTGTTTTTT.

The rearrangement joins TRBV5-1 to TRBJ2-1, with TRBD1 matching 8 bases. The CDR3 covers 13 residues. Germline V gives CDR1 SGHRS, CDR2 YFSETQ. J lost 6 bases, V lost 4 bases, and 3 bases had no gene match. The DNA of the CDR3 is TGCGCCAGCAGCCCGGACAGGGTCAATGAGCAGTTCTTC. Encoded protein: CASSPDRVNEQFF.

The gene calls are TRBV30 and TRBJ2-1, with D possibly matching TRBD2 (6 bases). Germline assignment: CDR1 GTSNPN and CDR2 SVGIG (reference sequence). The CDR3 covers 14 residues. Trimming took off 1 base at V and 6 bases at J, with 13 bases between the two ends. The CDR3 DNA sequence: TGTGCCTGGAGTGGGGGCGGGGCCCTCAATGAGCAGTTCTTC. This codes for CAWSGGGALNEQFF.

This clone has a single count. The rearrangement uses TRBV6-5 and TRBJ1-5, with TRBD1 matching over 7 bases. CDR1 and CDR2 (germline): MNHEY, SVGAGI. The CDR3 covers 13 residues. The V segment lost 5 bases and the J segment 7 bases; nucleotides outside the gene matches: 5. In nucleotides, the CDR3 is TGTGCCAGCAGTCCCCTAGGGGGCCAGCCCCAGCATTTT. This encodes CASSPLGGQPQHF.

For this clone: The same CDR3 arises from other DNA sequences in this sample as well. The DNA for the CDR3 is TGTGCCTGGAGTAAGCAGGGTGATCAGCCCCAGCATTTT. Its protein product is CAWSKQGDQPQHF. The rearrangement links TRBV30 to TRBJ1-5, with D possibly matching TRBD1 (5 bases). Germline loops: CDR1 GTSNPN, CDR2 SVGIG (reference sequence). The CDR3 is 13 amino acids. Between the trimmed V and J ends, which lost 2 bases and 5 bases, there was a span of 10 bases.

This chain links TRBV4-2 with TRBJ2-1; TRBD2 might be the D (5 bases). The length of the CDR3 is 15 residues. CDR1 and CDR2 from the germline V gene are LGHNA and YNFKEQ. V was trimmed by 0 bases and J by 8 bases, leaving 14 bases between them. The CDR3 bases are TGTGCCAGCAGCCAAGATCTTGCCGCGCGGGATGAGCAGTTCTTC. Its protein is CASSQDLAARDEQFF.

This rearrangement joins TRBV5-1 to TRBJ1-1; D not certain. V lost 3 bases, J lost 1 base, and 10 bases lay in between. CDR1 is SGHRS, CDR2 YFSETQ, per germline. This CDR3 spans 14 amino acids. CDR3 loop: CASSSQAPNTEAFF. CDR3 coding DNA: TGCGCCAGCAGCTCGCAGGCCCCGAACACTGAAGCTTTCTTT.

The chain employs TRBV10-3 and TRBJ2-7; the D gene is possibly TRBD2 (5 bases). The CDR3 is 14 residues long. Looked up from germline, CDR1 is ENHRY and CDR2 is SYGVKD. The DNA for the CDR3 is TGTGCTACCTCGGGGATTTTCAGCTCCTACGAGCAGTACGTC. Its translation: CATSGIFSSYEQYV.

This chain connects TRBV6-5 to TRBJ2-7; 14 bases match TRBD2. With 4 bases clipped from V and 3 bases from J, the junction kept 5 bases outside the gene matches. There are 16 residues in the CDR3. Germline CDR1 and CDR2: MNHEY and SVGAGI. CDR3 residues: CASSLAGTSGSYEQYF. DNA of the CDR3: TGTGCCAGCAGTTTAGCTGGGACTAGCGGGAGCTACGAGCAGTACTTC.